This T cell receptor beta chain stems from a study of blood T cells in healthy people across ages. Study outcomes and limitations: The long-lived group displayed more naive CD4+ cells, plus higher diversity, than the aged donors did. Per million T cells, TCR beta diversity dropped about linearly as age rose.

This clonotype was counted only a few times. Its antigen is unidentified. The germline CDR1 and CDR2 sequences are DFQATT and SNEGSKA (reference sequence). This CDR3 has 15 amino acids. The V and J ends lost 5 bases and 7 bases, in that order; junction bases with no gene match: 14. A second PCR, run for about 7 to 12 cycles, used a sample-barcoded 5' primer plus a J-beta primer mix. TCRdb re-called the 5' RACE reads through MiXCR, storing one row per CDR3 protein. This sample has approximately 1,000,000 distinct CDR3 sequences, with 45% found just once. The clonotype was recovered from a woman aged 55-69 years in good health. Material: blood. The chain couples TRBV20-1 to TRBJ2-7; the match to TRBD2 covers 10 bases. The CDR3 spells CSASGNLAGVREQYF. CDR3 DNA sequence: TGCAGTGCTTCCGGAAATCTAGCGGGAGTACGGGAGCAGTACTTC.